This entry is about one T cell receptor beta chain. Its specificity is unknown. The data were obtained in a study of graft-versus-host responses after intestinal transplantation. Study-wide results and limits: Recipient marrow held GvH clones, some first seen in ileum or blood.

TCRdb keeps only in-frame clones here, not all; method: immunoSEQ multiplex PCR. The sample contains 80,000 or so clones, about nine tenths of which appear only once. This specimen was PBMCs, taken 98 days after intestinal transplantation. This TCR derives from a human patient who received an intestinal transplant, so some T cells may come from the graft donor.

CDR3 sequence reads: CASSSPGPPTGELFF. DNA of the CDR3: TGTGCCAGCAGCTCCCCGGGACCGCCTACCGGGGAGCTGTTTTTT. This rearrangement joins TRBV7-6 to TRBJ2-2; either TRBD1 or TRBD2 may fit D (5 bases each). V gave up 4 bases and J gave up 5 bases, with 14 bases separating them. The CDR3 spans 15 residues. Germline V lookup: CDR1 SGHVS, CDR2 FNYEAQ.